This TCR beta chain was obtained from a study of OX40 agonist ivuxolimab in advanced cancers. In terms of the full investigation: Ivuxolimab, which targeted the costimulatory receptor OX40 (CD134), was an agonistic, fully human IgG2 monoclonal antibody. Intravenous ivuxolimab was administered to patients every 2 weeks at six dose levels: 0.01, 0.1, 0.3, 1.5, 3 and 10 mg/kg. Of the approximately 50 patients in dose escalation, around 20 had hepatocellular carcinoma, about 15 had melanoma, 9 had renal cell carcinoma and 9 had head and neck cancer. In the dose-escalation cohort, 82.7% of patients were male, and the mean age was about 55 years, with a range of roughly 20 to 80. Patients were allowed to have had prior anti-PD-1, anti-PD-L1 or anti-CTLA-4 therapy, and around 43% of the dose-escalation patients had been treated with checkpoint inhibitors. Partial responses occurred in three dose-escalation patients: two with cutaneous melanoma and one with hepatocellular carcinoma. The point of sequencing TCRbeta in the periphery was to test whether ivuxolimab changed TCR sequence diversity and drove clonal T-cell expansion. The paper describes the monotherapy dose-escalation part (N of about 52 patients) of the phase I trial of ivuxolimab.

Broader findings and caveats from the paper: Partial responders in the 0.1-3.0 mg/kg groups had among the lowest normalized peripheral clonal expansion, especially among CD8+ T cells. After ivuxolimab, expanded clones were on average more numerous among CD8+ T cells than among CD4+ T cells. Which antigens the clonally expanded peripheral T cells were specific for was not determined. Clonal expansion of both CD4+ and CD8+ blood T cells was observed from baseline to week 6 at doses 0.1 to 3.0 mg/kg. Low levels of normalized T-cell clonal expansion were also seen in some nonresponding patients.

Genomic DNA was isolated from the sorted cells so that the TCRbeta CDR3 region could be sequenced. The immunoSEQ Assay was used for sequencing of TCRbeta CDR3 regions. The table was pulled from immuneACCESS by TCRdb, which kept in-frame rearrangements only. Such tables lose some clones; where checked, under half of the loss comes from unresolved V genes, and the rest has no known cause. The sample records approximately 30,000 clones, 82% of which are singletons. The top ten clones comprise 20% to 25% of the sample. The CDR1 and CDR2 encoded by the germline V gene are SNHLY and FYNNEI. From the cysteine through the phenylalanine, the CDR3 covers 14 amino acids. Only the CDR3 region is kept as DNA, spanning 42 bases read in frame from base 1. In regard to this clone: The antigen this receptor binds is unknown. One end of the junction varies from germline; a read error may be responsible.

The trial excluded patients who had a history of autoimmune disease or who were on systemic immunosuppression. Peripheral blood for TCR sequencing was collected from all dose cohorts at baseline, on cycle 4 day 1, and on cycle 7 day 1. Samples were obtained from an open-label, multicenter, first-in-human phase I dose-escalation trial of ivuxolimab. The trial enrolled adults with locally advanced or metastatic head and neck squamous cell, hepatocellular, melanoma or renal cell carcinoma. CD4+ and CD8+ T cells were sorted separately from peripheral blood before TCR sequencing. The sample consisted of CD4+ or CD8+ T cells sorted from blood, taken in a trial of the OX40 agonist ivuxolimab. This receptor chain uses TRBV2 and TRBJ2-2, with a weak D call of TRBD1 (5 bases match). This sequence originates from an adult with an advanced solid tumor such as melanoma, head and neck, liver or kidney cancer. DNA sequence: TGTGCCAGCAGAGAAGACAGCTACACCGGGGAGCTGTTTTTT. The encoded protein is CASREDSYTGELFF.